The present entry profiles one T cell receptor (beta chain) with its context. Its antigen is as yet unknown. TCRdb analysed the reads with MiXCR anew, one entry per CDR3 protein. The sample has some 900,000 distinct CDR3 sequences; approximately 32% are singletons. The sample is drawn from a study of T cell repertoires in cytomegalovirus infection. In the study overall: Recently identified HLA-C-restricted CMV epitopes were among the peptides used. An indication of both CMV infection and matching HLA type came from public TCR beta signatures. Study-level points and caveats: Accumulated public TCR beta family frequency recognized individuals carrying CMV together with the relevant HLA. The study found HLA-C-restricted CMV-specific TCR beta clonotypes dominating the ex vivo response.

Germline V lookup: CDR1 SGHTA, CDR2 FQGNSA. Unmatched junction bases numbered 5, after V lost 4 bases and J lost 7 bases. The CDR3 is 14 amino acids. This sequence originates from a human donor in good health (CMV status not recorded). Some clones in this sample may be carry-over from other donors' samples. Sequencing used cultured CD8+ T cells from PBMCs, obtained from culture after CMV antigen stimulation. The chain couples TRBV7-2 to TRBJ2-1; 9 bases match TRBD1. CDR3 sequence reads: CASSSGQGLNEQFF. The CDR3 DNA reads TGTGCCAGCAGCTCCGGACAGGGGCTGAATGAGCAGTTCTTC.